The 20 T cell receptor beta chains reported below all come from one sample, sequenced in a study of radiation and T cells in renal cell carcinoma. The treatment: treatment-naive control, cytoreductive nephrectomy. The assay was immunoSEQ multiplex PCR, and TCRdb's table has in-frame clones only and misses some. The table has about 25,000 clones, about three fifths seen once. The sequenced sample was tumor tissue, obtained from a patient whose treatment was nephrectomy without radiotherapy. Source of these receptors: a man between 35 and 55 years old with renal cell carcinoma.

This chain connects TRBV7-9 to TRBJ1-6; 10 nucleotides match TRBD1. Trimming cost V 5 bases and J 7 bases; bases outside gene matches: 2. CDR3 length equals 14 residues. CDR1 is SEHNR, CDR2 FQNEAQ, per germline (reference sequence). The CDR3 nucleotides read TGTGCCAGCAGCCCGGGACAGGGGAATTCACCCCTCCACTTT. Protein product: CASSPGQGNSPLHF. The full variable domain, rest sourced from reference TRBV7-9 and TRBJ1-6, is DTGVSQNPRHKITKRGQNVTFRCDPISEHNRLYWYRQTLGQGPEFLTYFQNEAQLEKSRLLSDRFSAERPKGSFSTLEIQRTEQGDSAMYLCASSPGQGNSPLHFGNGTRLTVT.

This clone was detected a few times. V and J are TRBV7-2 and TRBJ1-2; tentatively, D is TRBD1 (6 bases). V was cut by 5 bases and J by 6 bases, with 13 bases left in between. The CDR3 totals 13 residues. CDR1 is SGHTA and CDR2 is FQGNSA in the germline V gene. The CDR3 DNA reads TGTGCCAGCAGCCTCGGGACATCCAATGGCTACACCTTC. This translates into CASSLGTSNGYTF.

V usage is TRBV4-3 and J usage is TRBJ1-2; 8 bases agree with TRBD1. With 4 bases clipped from V and 7 bases from J, the junction kept 5 bases outside the gene matches. Per the germline V gene, CDR1 is LGHNA and CDR2 is YSLEER. The CDR3 has 13 amino acids. This CDR3 reads CASSPAGGSGYTF. The CDR3 DNA sequence: TGCGCCAGCAGCCCCGCAGGGGGCTCTGGCTACACCTTC.

The V and J genes are TRBV6-5 and TRBJ1-4; D perhaps matches TRBD1 (6 bases). The CDR3 runs 15 residues. Trimming took off 6 bases at V and 6 bases at J, with 17 bases between the two ends. Germline CDR1 is MNHEY and CDR2 is SVGAGI. The CDR3 region has the DNA TGTGCCAGCAGGGGGACTTACGCAGGGGATGAAAAACTGTTTTTT. Translating gives CASRGTYAGDEKLFF.

The chain recombines TRBV4-3 with TRBJ1-2, with D possibly TRBD1 on 5 matching bases. Trimming pared 0 bases from V and 4 bases from J, leaving 12 bases between. The CDR3 is 15 residues long. Germline assignment: CDR1 LGHNA and CDR2 YSLEER. The CDR3 sequence is CASSQEVEGAYGYTF. CDR3 DNA: TGCGCCAGCAGCCAAGAGGTGGAAGGGGCCTATGGCTACACCTTC.

V usage is TRBV4-1 and J usage is TRBJ1-1; D possibly corresponds to TRBD1 (5 bases). Germline loops: CDR1 MGHRA, CDR2 YSYEKL. The CDR3 loop spans 16 amino acids. V was shortened by 4 bases and J by 5 bases, with 20 bases between the two germline ends. CDR3 residues: CASSLDAWAGKTEAFF. In DNA, the CDR3 is TGCGCCAGCAGCCTTGACGCGTGGGCAGGGAAGACTGAAGCTTTCTTT.

This clone was seen more than once but under ten times. The J gene is TRBJ1-5, the V gene TRBV13; D is perhaps TRBD1 (6 bases). V lost 4 bases and J lost 2, with 15 bases in between. This CDR3 spans 16 amino acids. CDR1 is PRHDT and CDR2 is FYEKMQ in the germline V gene (reference sequence). The CDR3 DNA reads TGTGCCAGCAGCTCCGGAGGGGGGGGCGGCAATCAGCCCCAGCATTTT. Its protein is CASSSGGGGGNQPQHF.

The gene calls are TRBV4-1 and TRBJ2-1; 8 bases align to TRBD2. Trimming at V came to 1 base and at J to 5 bases, leaving 7 bases not matched to a gene. The CDR3 runs to 16 residues. Germline CDR1 MGHRA, CDR2 YSYEKL. CDR3 loop: CASSQVTGTRDNEQFF. The CDR3 DNA follows: TGCGCCAGCAGCCAAGTCACCGGGACTAGAGACAATGAGCAGTTCTTC.

The chain links TRBV5-5 to TRBJ2-5; 9 bases are shared with TRBD1. The trim removed 6 bases at V and 5 bases at J, leaving 8 bases unmatched. In germline, CDR1 is SGHKS, CDR2 YYEKEE (reference sequence). This CDR3 contains 14 residues. In DNA form, the CDR3 reads TGTGCCAGCATCACCGGGACAGGGTTGGAGACCCAGTACTTC. This encodes CASITGTGLETQYF.

This clone was recorded a few times. The chain carries TRBV29-1 and TRBJ2-1; 11 nucleotides match TRBD2. The CDR3 length is 16 residues. Germline trimming cut 6 bases from V and 4 bases from J; bases unmatched to any gene: 11. CDR1 SQVTM and CDR2 ANQGSEA come from the germline V gene. The chain's CDR3 is CSVDSGTSGNYNEQFF. CDR3 coding DNA: TGCAGCGTGGATTCCGGGACTAGCGGTAATTACAATGAGCAGTTCTTC.

This clone was observed a handful of times. J is TRBJ1-5 and V is TRBV2; D is perhaps TRBD1 (6 bases). The CDR3 is 13 amino acids. Germline loops: CDR1 SNHLY, CDR2 FYNNEI. Trimming left V 10 bases short and J 5 bases short, with 15 bases between. CDR3 nucleotides: TGTGCCACCCGAGGCAGGGGCGATCAGCCCCAGCATTTT. Encoded protein: CATRGRGDQPQHF.

The CDR3 is CASTLSRGLQPQHF. CDR3 DNA: TGTGCCAGCACCCTCTCCAGGGGGCTTCAGCCCCAGCATTTT. The chain combines TRBV28 with TRBJ1-5; 8 bases are a match to TRBD1. The length of the CDR3 is 14 residues. V lost 7 bases and J lost 6; bases outside the gene matches: 8. Per germline, CDR1 MDHEN and CDR2 SYDVKM.

This sequence joins TRBV7-9 and TRBJ2-7; 7 bases match TRBD2. From germline, CDR1 is SEHNR and CDR2 FQNEAQ (reference sequence). The ends lost 2 bases at V and 7 bases at J; junction bases unmatched: 11. This CDR3 is 15 amino acids long. The CDR3 is CASSLLPAGRLEQYF. CDR3 nucleotides: TGTGCCAGCAGCTTACTGCCAGCGGGACGTCTGGAGCAGTACTTC.

J is TRBJ1-4 and V is TRBV30; D is uncertain. V shed 5 bases and J shed 3 bases, with 7 bases lying between them. The germline V gene encodes CDR1 GTSNPN and CDR2 SVGIG (reference sequence). The CDR3 has 12 amino acids. The CDR3, as DNA: TGTGCCTGGGGCAGTTCTAATGAAAAACTGTTTTTT. This codes for CAWGSSNEKLFF.

This clone was recorded a few times. The chain uses TRBV6-1 and TRBJ2-2; a possible D gene is TRBD2 (6 bases). CDR1 MNHNS and CDR2 SASEGT come from the germline V gene. V was pared by 5 bases and J by 6 bases, with 16 bases between. This CDR3 is built from 15 residues. CDR3 DNA sequence: TGTGCCAGCAGTTCACCCCTCGGGGGTCCCGGGGAGCTGTTTTTT. Amino acids: CASSSPLGGPGELFF.

V gene TRBV7-2 combines with J gene TRBJ2-2; D perhaps matches TRBD2 (5 bases). V shed 8 bases and J shed 7 bases, with 11 bases lying between them. CDR1 and CDR2 from the germline V gene are SGHTA and FQGNSA. The CDR3 sequence is 12 residues long. CDR3 amino acids: CASLAGIGELFF. The DNA of the CDR3 is TGTGCCAGCCTTGCCGGGATCGGGGAGCTGTTTTTT. The complete variable domain, with remaining parts taken from reference TRBV7-2 and TRBJ2-2, reads GAGVSQSPSNKVTEKGKDVELRCDPISGHTALYWYRQSLGQGLEFLIYFQGNSAPDKSGLPSDRFSAERTGGSVSTLTIQRTQQEDSAVYLCASLAGIGELFFGEGSRLTVL.

This chain uses TRBV5-1 with TRBJ2-1; 8 nucleotides align to TRBD2. Germline V gene sequence: CDR1 SGHRS, CDR2 YFSETQ. V dropped 0 bases and J dropped 0; count of bases not matched to a gene: 11. CDR3 size: 19 residues. CDR3 protein: CASSLDPAGALSSYNEQFF. The CDR3 coding sequence is TGCGCCAGCAGCTTGGATCCAGCGGGGGCCCTATCCTCCTACAATGAGCAGTTCTTC.

The rearrangement uses TRBV28 and TRBJ2-7; D tentatively fits TRBD1 or TRBD2 (6 bases each). Trimming removed 7 bases at V and 5 bases at J, with 12 bases between. The CDR3 is 12 amino acids. CDR1 and CDR2 from the germline V gene are MDHEN and SYDVKM. CDR3 bases: TGTGCCAGCACCGATGGGGGGCACGAGCAGTACTTC. This codes for CASTDGGHEQYF.

V gene TRBV2 combines with J gene TRBJ2-3, with D uncertain. Deletions cut 7 bases from V and 4 bases from J, with 9 bases between. The CDR3 runs 12 residues. Germline-derived CDR1 and CDR2 are SNHLY and FYNNEI. This CDR3 is CASMRLSDTQYF. In DNA form, the CDR3 reads TGTGCCAGCATGAGGTTATCAGATACGCAGTATTTT.

In its sample, this clone was seen a few times. V and J are TRBV6-1 and TRBJ2-1; either TRBD1 or TRBD2 may fit D (5 bases each). The CDR3 is 12 residues long. Germline V CDR1 and CDR2: MNHNS, SASEGT. With 7 bases removed from V and 7 bases from J, the gap between germline ends came to 11 bases. CDR3 nucleotide sequence: TGTGCCAGCAAGGGGACGGCGAATGAGCAGTTCTTC. It is translated as CASKGTANEQFF.